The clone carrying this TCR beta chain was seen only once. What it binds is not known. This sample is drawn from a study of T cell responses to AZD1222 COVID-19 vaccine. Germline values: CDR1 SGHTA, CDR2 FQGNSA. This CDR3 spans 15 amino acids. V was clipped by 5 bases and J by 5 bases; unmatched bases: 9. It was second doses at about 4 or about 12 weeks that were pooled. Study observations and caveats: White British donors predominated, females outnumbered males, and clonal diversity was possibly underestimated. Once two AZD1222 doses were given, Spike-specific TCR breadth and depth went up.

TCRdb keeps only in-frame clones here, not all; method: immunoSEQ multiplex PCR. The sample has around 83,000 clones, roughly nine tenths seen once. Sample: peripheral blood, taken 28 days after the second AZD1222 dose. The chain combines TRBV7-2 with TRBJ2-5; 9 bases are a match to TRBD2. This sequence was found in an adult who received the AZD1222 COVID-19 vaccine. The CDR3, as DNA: TGTGCCAGCAGCGGTCCGCGGGGGGGCCGTGAGACCCAGTACTTC. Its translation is CASSGPRGGRETQYF.